The present T cell receptor (beta chain) was sequenced within a study of T-cell memory formation after mild COVID-19. Study conclusions and caveats: Contracting CD4+ clones sat mainly in CM and EM; CD8+ in EMRA.

TCRdb reanalysed the 5' RACE reads using MiXCR and keeps one entry per CDR3 protein. This table has 250,000 to 350,000 distinct CDR3 sequences, about a sixth appearing once. A few counts support this clonotype. Antigen specificity is unknown. J gave up 11 bases and V 5 bases, and 10 bases lay outside the gene matches. The CDR3 sequence is 15 residues long. Looked up from germline, CDR1 is SGHTA and CDR2 is FQGTGA. The TCR sequence derives from a man aged 18-30 years who had mild COVID-19 (a few samples of this study predate the infection). Cell type and time point are not known. The chain carries TRBV7-3 and TRBJ2-3, with TRBD2 matching 13 bases. What was sequenced was PBMCs or a T cell subset sorted from them (not recorded which). The CDR3 here is CASSAGTSGVRRQYF. In DNA form, the CDR3 reads TGTGCCAGCAGCGCCGGGACTAGCGGGGTGAGGAGGCAGTATTTT.